The clone carrying this TCR beta chain has only a few counts. Its antigen is still unknown. Diagnosis relied on clinical symptoms, serum thyroxine and TRAb, thyroid ultrasound and orbital computed tomography. Extraction of PBMCs used around 9.6 ml of fresh peripheral blood. The record originates from a study of T cells in Graves' hyperthyroidism and ophthalmopathy. Germline-derived CDR1 and CDR2 are SGHRS and YFSETQ. The V and J ends lost 0 bases and 6 bases, in that order; junction bases with no gene match: 9. CDR3 length: 18 residues. Overall study results and limits: The model anticipated ophthalmopathy a median about six months pre-onset. Appearing also in blood were most of the thyroid clonotypes expanded above 0.001.

Amplification of TCR beta CDR3 regions used RNA as the template. The primer set for the first-round RT-PCR of the TCR CDR3 was HTBI. TCRdb reprocessed the multiplex PCR reads with MiXCR, giving one entry per CDR3 protein. The sample includes 300,000 to 450,000 distinct CDR3 sequences, 25% of them seen just once. The clonotype was recovered from a man aged 50 to 59 with Graves' hyperthyroidism. The V and J genes are TRBV5-1 and TRBJ2-1, with TRBD2 matching over 13 bases. The sequenced sample was blood. The CDR3 nucleotides are TGCGCCAGCAGCTTGGAATCCCCACTAGCGGGAGGGCCCAATGAGCAGTTCTTC. It is translated as CASSLESPLAGGPNEQFF.